Following are 26 T cell receptor beta chains from one sample sequenced in a study of T cell repertoires in cytomegalovirus infection. These receptors lack a known antigen. TCRdb redid the calling of the reads with MiXCR, one entry per CDR3 protein. The sample has tens of thousands of distinct CDR3 sequences; roughly 20% are singletons. The sample here was CD8+ T cells from cultured PBMCs, taken from culture after CMV antigen stimulation. The receptor set was obtained from a human donor in good health (CMV status not recorded). Some clones in this sample may be carry-over from other donors' samples.

V and J are TRBV6-5 and TRBJ2-2; 8 nucleotides line up with TRBD2. Germline V gene data show CDR1 as MNHEY and CDR2 as SVGAGI. CDR3 length equals 15 residues. V trimming: 0 bases; J trimming: 5 bases; junction bases outside the gene matches: 2. The chain's CDR3 is CASSYSSSGTGELFF. CDR3 bases: TGTGCCAGCAGTTACTCTTCTAGCGGGACCGGGGAGCTGTTTTTT.

V is TRBV6-2 or TRBV6-3 and J is TRBJ2-7; D gene uncertain. Trimming shortened V by 7 bases and J by 2 bases, and 15 bases separated the two germline ends. Germline CDR1 reads MNHEY; CDR2 reads SVGEGT. CDR3 length equals 14 residues. The chain's CDR3 is CASTLSDGPYEQYF. The DNA for the CDR3 is TGTGCCAGCACCCTTTCCGACGGGCCCTACGAGCAGTACTTC.

V usage is TRBV19 and J usage is TRBJ1-2; D gene unclear. V lost 3 bases and J lost 1, with 6 bases in between. CDR1 and CDR2 from the germline V gene are LNHDA and SQIVND (reference sequence). The CDR3 is 13 residues long. The CDR3 reads CASSISGNYGYTF. The CDR3 DNA sequence: TGTGCCAGTAGTATTTCGGGTAACTATGGCTACACCTTC.

This clonotype was seen a few times. The V call is TRBV7-2, the J call TRBJ2-5, with 7 positions matching TRBD1. The germline V gene encodes CDR1 SGHTA and CDR2 FQGNSA. The trim removed 4 bases at V and 4 bases at J, leaving 9 bases unmatched. CDR3 length: 15 residues. As DNA, the CDR3 is TGTGCCAGCAGCTCCTACAGGGGATATGGAGAGACCCAGTACTTC. Protein product: CASSSYRGYGETQYF.

This clonotype was observed a handful of times. The rearrangement links TRBV2 to TRBJ2-2, with D tentatively TRBD2 (5 bases). Germline V CDR1 and CDR2: SNHLY, FYNNEI. This CDR3 is 14 amino acids long. V was cut by 10 bases and J by 0 bases, with 12 bases left in between. CDR3 amino acids: CATWSGANTGELFF. Written as DNA, the CDR3 is TGTGCCACCTGGAGCGGCGCGAACACCGGGGAGCTGTTTTTT.

This clonotype is labeled as large (0.1 to 1%). The J gene is TRBJ2-1, the V gene TRBV7-9; D is perhaps TRBD1 or TRBD2 (5 bases each). The CDR3 runs 15 residues. Germline V gene sequence: CDR1 SEHNR, CDR2 FQNEAQ (reference sequence). Trimming took 5 bases from V and 1 from J, leaving 12 bases between them. CDR3 nucleotides: TGTGCCAGCAGCCACCGGGACGGATCCTACAATGAGCAGTTCTTC. Its protein product is CASSHRDGSYNEQFF.

This clonotype showed up just a few times. The chain is built from TRBV28 and TRBJ2-7; D is unclear. The CDR3 loop spans 15 amino acids. Between the trimmed V and J ends, which lost 5 bases and 1 base, there was a span of 15 bases. CDR1 and CDR2 from the germline V gene are MDHEN and SYDVKM. CDR3 DNA sequence: TGTGCCAGCAGTCCGACTCTCCTGCCATCCTACGAGCAGTACTTC. This translates into CASSPTLLPSYEQYF.

This clonotype was seen only a few times. The rearrangement links TRBV7-9 to TRBJ2-5; D ambiguous. V was pared by 2 bases and J by 1 base, with 2 bases between. CDR3 length: 12 amino acids. CDR1 is SEHNR, CDR2 FQNEAQ, per germline (reference sequence). The CDR3 protein is CASSLPQETQYF. The CDR3 region has the DNA TGTGCCAGCAGCTTACCCCAAGAGACCCAGTACTTC. The full variable domain, with the rest looked up from reference TRBV7-9 and TRBJ2-5, is DTGVSQNPRHKITKRGQNVTFRCDPISEHNRLYWYRQTLGQGPEFLTYFQNEAQLEKSRLLSDRFSAERPKGSFSTLEIQRTEQGDSAMYLCASSLPQETQYFGPGTRLLVL.

This clonotype is medium-sized within its sample. V gene TRBV7-2 combines with J gene TRBJ2-1; D is possibly TRBD2 (5 bases). CDR1 and CDR2 (germline): SGHTA, FQGNSA. V lost 1 base, J lost 0 bases, and 7 bases lay in between. The CDR3 sequence is 15 residues long. The CDR3 sequence: CASSLGRFSYNEQFF. CDR3 in DNA: TGTGCCAGCAGCTTAGGGAGGTTCTCCTACAATGAGCAGTTCTTC.

V and J are TRBV7-9 and TRBJ2-6, with 11 bases lining up with TRBD1. Germline-derived CDR1 and CDR2 are SEHNR and FQNEAQ (reference sequence). Trimming at V came to 5 bases and at J to 2 bases, leaving 11 bases not matched to a gene. The CDR3 has 19 amino acids. The CDR3 DNA reads as TGTGCCAGCAGCAGATCCCGGGACAGGGGGTTTGCTGGGGCCAACGTCCTGACTTTC. Translating gives CASSRSRDRGFAGANVLTF.

The V gene is TRBV5-4, the J gene TRBJ2-5, with 9 bases lining up with TRBD1. The CDR3 covers 14 residues. Per the germline V gene, CDR1 is SGHNT and CDR2 is YYREEE (reference sequence). V dropped 0 bases and J dropped 5; count of bases not matched to a gene: 2. The CDR3 reads CASSLGTGVETQYF. The CDR3 DNA reads TGTGCCAGCAGCTTGGGGACAGGGGTTGAGACCCAGTACTTC.

This clonotype was found a few times. The chain carries TRBV6-6 and TRBJ1-3; D may be TRBD1 (6 bases). Trimming pared 0 bases from V and 0 bases from J, leaving 9 bases between. Germline-derived CDR1 and CDR2 are MNHNY and SVGAGI (reference sequence). The length of the CDR3 is 16 residues. The CDR3 DNA sequence: TGTGCCAGCAGTTACTCGATAGGGGGCTCTGGAAACACCATATATTTT. Protein: CASSYSIGGSGNTIYF.

In its sample, this clonotype was seen a few times. This sequence joins TRBV4-1 and TRBJ2-3; TRBD2 aligns across 13 bases. CDR3 length: 16 residues. V dropped 1 base and J dropped 3; count of bases not matched to a gene: 1. Germline-derived CDR1 and CDR2 are MGHRA and YSYEKL. CDR3 coding DNA: TGCGCCAGCAGCCAAGGGACTAGCGGGAGAACAGATACGCAGTATTTT. Its translation: CASSQGTSGRTDTQYF.

In its sample, this clonotype was seen a few times. The chain carries TRBV7-2 and TRBJ2-2; 8 bases are shared with TRBD2. The germline V gene encodes CDR1 SGHTA and CDR2 FQGNSA. This CDR3 is built from 14 residues. Trimming removed 5 bases from V and 4 bases from J; junction bases left unmatched: 3. The DNA for the CDR3 is TGTGCCAGCAGCGCTAGCGGGTTCACCGGGGAGCTGTTTTTT. This codes for CASSASGFTGELFF.

This clonotype was picked up a small number of times. V is TRBV7-2 and J is TRBJ1-1; D gene unclear. This CDR3 has 12 amino acids. Germline V gene data show CDR1 as SGHTA and CDR2 as FQGNSA. With 4 bases removed from V and 3 bases from J, the gap between germline ends came to 6 bases. Written as DNA, the CDR3 is TGTGCCAGCAGCTACCTCGACACTGAAGCTTTCTTT. Residues: CASSYLDTEAFF.

This rearrangement joins TRBV7-9 to TRBJ1-2; D might be TRBD1 (6 bases). The V gene's germline CDR1 is SEHNR and CDR2 FQNEAQ (reference sequence). Trimming cost V 5 bases and J 4 bases, with 17 bases left between them. This CDR3 region has 15 residues. CDR3 loop: CASSGMLGGTYGYTF. The CDR3 DNA reads TGTGCCAGCAGCGGGATGCTAGGGGGGACCTATGGCTACACCTTC.

This chain connects TRBV7-2 to TRBJ2-5; D is possibly TRBD2 (6 bases). Germline V gene lookup returns CDR1 SGHTA and CDR2 FQGNSA. This CDR3 comprises 13 residues. V was shortened by 5 bases and J by 2 bases, with 9 bases between the two germline ends. The CDR3 coding sequence is TGTGCCAGCAGCCGGACTAAACAAGAGACCCAGTACTTC. Its translation: CASSRTKQETQYF.

The chain combines TRBV7-9 with TRBJ2-5; 9 bases agree with TRBD2. CDR1 SEHNR and CDR2 FQNEAQ come from the germline V gene (reference sequence). V dropped 4 bases and J dropped 2; count of bases not matched to a gene: 14. The CDR3 runs to 18 residues. The DNA of the CDR3 is TGTGCCAGCAGCTGGTCGGGACTAGCAGAACAGTCTCAAGAGACCCAGTACTTC. Residues: CASSWSGLAEQSQETQYF. The whole variable domain, remainder taken from reference TRBV7-9 and TRBJ2-5, is DTGVSQNPRHKITKRGQNVTFRCDPISEHNRLYWYRQTLGQGPEFLTYFQNEAQLEKSRLLSDRFSAERPKGSFSTLEIQRTEQGDSAMYLCASSWSGLAEQSQETQYFGPGTRLLVL.

In its sample, this clonotype was seen a few times. The CDR3 spells CASSELDRASGIRNIQYF. The CDR3 coding sequence is TGTGCCAGCAGTGAACTAGACAGGGCAAGTGGAATTAGGAACATTCAGTACTTC. This chain links TRBV6-1 with TRBJ2-4; 7 nucleotides line up with TRBD1. V shed 2 bases, J shed 7 bases, and the junction held 17 bases outside the gene matches. The CDR3 has 18 residues. Germline values: CDR1 MNHNS, CDR2 SASEGT.

The chain carries TRBV6-2 or TRBV6-3 and TRBJ2-7, with a possible D match to TRBD2 (5 bases). There are 13 residues in the CDR3. Trimming removed 6 bases from V and 3 bases from J, with 12 bases in between. Germline values: CDR1 MNHEY, CDR2 SVGEGT. The CDR3 is CASRTSGIYEQYF. CDR3 nucleotide sequence: TGTGCCAGCAGGACCTCCGGGATCTACGAGCAGTACTTC.

The chain couples TRBV7-8 to TRBJ2-2; 9 bases are a match to TRBD2. This CDR3 is 17 amino acids long. Germline V lookup: CDR1 SGHVS, CDR2 FQNEAQ. The trim removed 4 bases at V and 0 bases at J, leaving 6 bases unmatched. Here the CDR3 reads CASSSQASGANTGELFF. The CDR3 region has the DNA TGTGCCAGCAGCTCACAGGCTAGCGGGGCGAACACCGGGGAGCTGTTTTTT.

The V and J genes are TRBV4-3 and TRBJ1-3; 8 bases are a match to TRBD1. Losses at the gene ends were 6 bases for V and 0 bases for J; bases not matched to a gene: 4. The CDR3 extends over 15 amino acids. Germline CDR1 is LGHNA and CDR2 is YSLEER. The CDR3 region has the DNA TGCGCCAGCAGTCTCGGGACAGGCTCTGGAAACACCATATATTTT. Translating gives CASSLGTGSGNTIYF.

The rearrangement uses TRBV7-3 and TRBJ2-1, with D possibly matching TRBD2 (6 bases). V was shortened by 0 bases and J by 6 bases, with 12 bases between the two germline ends. The CDR3 loop spans 15 amino acids. The germline CDR1 and CDR2 sequences are SGHTA and FQGTGA. The CDR3 DNA reads TGTGCCAGCAGCTTAACGGGGACTGCCCTCAATGAGCAGTTCTTC. Translation gives CASSLTGTALNEQFF.

This clonotype was observed once. The CDR3 sequence: CATSDRTTGELFF. The CDR3 nucleotides are TGTGCCACCAGTGACAGGACCACCGGGGAGCTGTTTTTT. This chain joins TRBV24-1 and TRBJ2-2; D remains ambiguous. The V gene lost 4 bases and the J gene lost 4 bases, with 6 bases spanning the gap. The germline CDR1 and CDR2 sequences are KGHDR and SFDVKD. This CDR3 contains 13 residues.

This clonotype was observed many times. CDR3 sequence: CASQSGGTEAFF. The CDR3, as DNA: TGTGCCAGCCAATCTGGGGGGACTGAAGCTTTCTTT. This chain uses TRBV6-1 with TRBJ1-1, with D perhaps matching TRBD1 (5 bases). CDR3 size: 12 residues. V shed 8 bases and J shed 5 bases, with 12 bases lying between them. Per germline, CDR1 MNHNS and CDR2 SASEGT.

The genes are TRBV10-3 and TRBJ1-2; TRBD1 agrees at 9 bases. The trim removed 5 bases at V and 1 base at J, leaving 8 bases unmatched. From germline, CDR1 is ENHRY and CDR2 SYGVKD. The CDR3 extends over 16 amino acids. DNA of the CDR3: TGTGCCATCAGTCGGGACAGGGAACTTGTTAACTATGGCTACACCTTC. It yields the protein CAISRDRELVNYGYTF.